This T cell receptor beta chain is drawn from a study of vaccination effects on CD4 cells after COVID-19. With regard to this clone: What it binds is not known.

TCRdb keeps only in-frame clones here, not all; method: immunoSEQ multiplex PCR. The table shows approximately 68,000 clones, with about four fifths occurring only once. Study conclusions and caveats: Early timepoints after infection were absent, and convalescent patients were few in the study.

V lost 4 bases to trimming and J lost 1 base, with 14 bases between them. The CDR3 loop spans 15 amino acids. CDR1 SGHRS and CDR2 YFSETQ come from the germline V gene. Antigen-specific CD4+ T cells were first expanded with viral peptide pools by the ViraFEST assay and only then sequenced. Cells that had been cultured for less than eleven days were the source of isolated CD4+ T cells. Vaccinees lacked prior SARS-CoV-2 infection and tested negative for nucleocapsid antibodies. Every well housed roughly 2.1 million PBMC, which grew in culture alongside about 10 IU/ml IL-2 and 10 ug/ml peptides. At days 3 and 7, half of the medium was exchanged for IL-2 medium.

Here the sequenced sample was CD4+ T cells from PBMCs cultured with SARS-CoV-2 spike peptides, taken before COVID-19 vaccination. The clonotype was recovered from a human donor who received a COVID-19 vaccine. The chain links TRBV5-1 to TRBJ1-1; D is unresolved. The CDR3 loop reads CASSLGPLPNTEAFF. CDR3 coding DNA: TGCGCCAGCAGCCTGGGCCCTTTACCGAACACTGAAGCTTTCTTT.